This TCR beta chain was documented in a study of blood T cell repertoires in COVID-19. At the level of the study: The United States, Italy and Spain were the sources of the acute and convalescent COVID-19 samples.

Cohort allocation depended upon clinical history that participants reported. Profiled with immunoSEQ multiplex PCR; TCRdb holds only in-frame clones, not every one. This sample carries about 200,000 clones, about 86% of them seen once, and the ten largest clones take about 4.1%. With V trimmed by 4 bases and J by 9 bases, 10 bases remained unmatched. The CDR3 runs to 16 residues. Germline-derived CDR1 and CDR2 are SGHNT and YYREEE (reference sequence). The sequencing input was PBMCs or T cells enriched from blood (not recorded which). This chain links TRBV5-4 with TRBJ2-1, with TRBD2 matching 13 bases. The origin of this receptor is a middle-aged woman with acute COVID-19. CDR3 nucleotides: TGTGCCAGCAGCCAGGAAGGGACTAGCGGGATACGTGAGCAGTTCTTC. Translating it yields CASSQEGTSGIREQFF. Based on the CDR3 plus reference TRBV5-4 and TRBJ2-1, the full variable domain is ETGVTQSPTHLIKTRGQQVTLRCSSQSGHNTVSWYQQALGQGPQFIFQYYREEENGRGNFPPRFSGLQFPNYSSELNVNALELDDSALYLCASSQEGTSGIREQFFGPGTRLTVL.